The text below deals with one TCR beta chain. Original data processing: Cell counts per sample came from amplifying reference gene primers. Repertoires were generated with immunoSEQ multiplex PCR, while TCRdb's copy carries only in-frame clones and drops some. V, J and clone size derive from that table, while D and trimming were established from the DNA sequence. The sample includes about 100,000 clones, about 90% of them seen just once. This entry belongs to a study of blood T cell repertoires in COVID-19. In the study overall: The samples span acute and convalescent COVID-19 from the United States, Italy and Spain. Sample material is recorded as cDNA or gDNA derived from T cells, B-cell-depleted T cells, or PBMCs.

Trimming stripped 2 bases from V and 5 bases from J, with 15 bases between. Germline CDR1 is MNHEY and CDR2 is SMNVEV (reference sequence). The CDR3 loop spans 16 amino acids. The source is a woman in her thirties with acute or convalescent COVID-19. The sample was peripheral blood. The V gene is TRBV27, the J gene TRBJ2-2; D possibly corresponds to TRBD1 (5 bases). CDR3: CASSLLTGLTTGELFF. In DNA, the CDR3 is TGTGCCAGCAGTTTACTCACAGGCCTGACTACCGGGGAGCTGTTTTTT.